The 4 T cell receptor beta chains below come from one sample, sequenced in a study of blood T cell repertoires in COVID-19. TCRdb's table, derived via immunoSEQ multiplex PCR, lists solely in-frame clones and lacks some. Among 250,000 to 300,000 clones, 70% to 90% were seen once, and the ten largest hold approximately 11%. Sequences were obtained from peripheral blood. The receptor source for this set is a woman in her seventies with acute or convalescent COVID-19.

The DNA of the CDR3 is TGTGCCAGCAGTTTATATTCCGGGACAGAAAACATTCAGTACTTC. Translated, it gives CASSLYSGTENIQYF. The V call is TRBV27, the J call TRBJ2-4, with TRBD1 matching over 7 bases. Germline CDR1 reads MNHEY; CDR2 reads SMNVEV (reference sequence). The CDR3 is 15 amino acids. The V segment lost 1 base and the J segment 5 bases; nucleotides outside the gene matches: 5.

The chain links TRBV5-1 to TRBJ2-5; tentatively, D is TRBD2 (6 bases). Trimming took 4 bases from V and 5 from J, leaving 18 bases between them. This CDR3 is 15 amino acids long. Germline CDR1 is SGHRS and CDR2 is YFSETQ. CDR3 region: CASSGGTIEAETQYF. In DNA form, the CDR3 reads TGCGCCAGCAGCGGCGGGACGATAGAGGCCGAGACCCAGTACTTC.

The gene calls are TRBV6-1 and TRBJ1-4; D possibly corresponds to TRBD1 (6 bases). Germline CDR1 is MNHNS and CDR2 is SASEGT. V was trimmed by 4 bases and J by 1 base, leaving 19 bases between them. The CDR3 runs to 18 residues. The CDR3 loop reads CASSVVWGGGGTNEKLFF. CDR3 DNA sequence: TGTGCCAGCAGTGTCGTGTGGGGGGGCGGAGGAACTAATGAAAAACTGTTTTTT.

This chain links TRBV12-3 or TRBV12-4 with TRBJ1-1; D ambiguous. CDR3 length equals 12 residues. Trimming pared 0 bases from V and 5 bases from J, leaving 4 bases between. CDR3 sequence reads: CASSLALTEAFF. The CDR3, as DNA: TGTGCCAGCAGTTTAGCCCTTACTGAAGCTTTCTTT.